Listed here is a single T cell receptor (beta chain). This sample is drawn from a study of shared clonotypes between healthy human individuals. CD45RO-negative CD8 cells positively selected for CCR7 made up the naive population, which excluded terminally differentiated effector memory CD45RA+ cells. CDR1 SGHTS and CDR2 YDEGEE come from the germline V gene. This CDR3 has 13 residues. V lost 1 base and J lost 5, with 9 bases in between. The data were produced by immunoSEQ multiplex PCR, yet TCRdb's version contains in-frame clones alone and is incomplete. The repertoire includes some 2 million clones, over 85% of them detected once, and 1% to 1.5% sits in the top ten.

This clonotype was sampled from a man in his late teens or twenties in good health. Sequencing was done on a sample of naive CD8+ T cells sorted from blood. The chain employs TRBV5-8 and TRBJ2-5, with unresolved D. This CDR3 reads CASSLSMGETQYF. The CDR3 nucleotides are TGTGCCAGCAGCTTGTCCATGGGGGAGACCCAGTACTTC.